The rows below give T cell receptor beta chains drawn from one sample of a study of T cell changes during pregnancy in multiple sclerosis. Some clones are missing from TCRdb's copy, which holds only in-frame ones; the method was immunoSEQ multiplex PCR. The repertoire includes 50,000 or so clones, 80% to 95% of them detected once, and more than 0.9% sits in the top ten. The sample in question was peripheral blood, obtained after pregnancy. Receptors originate from a female donor in good health, enrolled as a control in a pregnancy study. Each CDR3 is given without its conserved first and last residue. Part of the rows lack a size; the others show once, few, many or a class for expanded clones.

CDR3,size,V,J
ASSPPTTSYEQY,-,TRBV18,TRBJ2-7
ARDRGDNQPQH,-,TRBV30,TRBJ1-5
ASSTQAGGLYEQY,-,TRBV19,TRBJ2-7
ASSLLQGVGYT,-,TRBV27,TRBJ1-2
ASSQRGGTPYDKLF,-,TRBV4-1,TRBJ2-2
ASSRGQTLTEAF,-,TRBV6-1,TRBJ1-1
ASNKASGGSYEQY,-,TRBV14,TRBJ2-7
ATSRDRGGGWSYEQY,-,TRBV15,TRBJ2-7
ASSLAATGGRYGYT,-,TRBV7-2,TRBJ1-2
ASSFDRVKETQY,-,TRBV5-1,TRBJ2-5
ASSLVMSPNTEAF,-,TRBV7-9,TRBJ1-1
ASCLAGNSYEQY,-,TRBV28,TRBJ2-7
ASSPTAYYEQY,-,TRBV28,TRBJ2-7
AINQGQTNSGNTIY,-,TRBV10-3,TRBJ1-3
ASSGRTTEAF,-,TRBV5-1,TRBJ1-1
ASSPGQGNSPLH,-,TRBV5-1,TRBJ1-6
ASSDEENSGFYEQY,-,TRBV7-9,TRBJ2-7
ASSANRGRRANYGYT,-,TRBV5-6,TRBJ1-2
ASSPGLAGGVTETQY,-,TRBV9,TRBJ2-5
ASSLGLSDYGYT,once,TRBV5-6,TRBJ1-2
ASSSTGQGSYGYT,-,TRBV2,TRBJ1-2
ASSRGTENTEAF,-,TRBV5-1,TRBJ1-1
ASSIWEGSGNQPQH,-,TRBV19,TRBJ1-5
ASFRTGGRGTEAF,-,TRBV6-6,TRBJ1-1
ASSVAGGPAYEQY,-,TRBV19,TRBJ2-7
ASSYSDGPRVYGYT,-,TRBV6-5,TRBJ1-2
ASSPFQMNTEAF,-,TRBV18,TRBJ1-1
ASSLGTGATDTQY,-,TRBV4-2,TRBJ2-3
ASSPQGESQY,-,TRBV14,TRBJ2-3
ASSPAGLGDGDTQY,-,TRBV7-6,TRBJ2-3
ASSFRQTTGELF,-,TRBV28,TRBJ2-2
ASSQDLDRVSEAF,-,TRBV4-1,TRBJ1-1
AISNAASGQPQH,few,TRBV10-3,TRBJ1-5
ASSLQGAIGEKLF,-,TRBV7-2,TRBJ1-4
ASSLEGGNSPLH,-,TRBV7-6,TRBJ1-6
ASSLVGGADGYT,-,TRBV7-8,TRBJ1-2
ASSSPGLTEAF,-,TRBV28,TRBJ1-1
ASSLEGGTGQGRTDTQY,-,TRBV7-8,TRBJ2-3
ASSRKLAGGNTGELF,-,TRBV2,TRBJ2-2
ASSFYVAGPYEQY,-,TRBV27,TRBJ2-7
ASVPATATYEQY,-,TRBV7-8,TRBJ2-7
ASSPQRLEGNEQF,once,TRBV18,TRBJ2-1
AISESMTGGQETQY,-,TRBV10-3,TRBJ2-5
ASSLADSSYNEQF,-,TRBV5-1,TRBJ2-1
ASSLQAISYNSPLH,-,TRBV5-1,TRBJ1-6
ASTQRLAGNYEQY,once,TRBV5-8,TRBJ2-7
ASSVGGHRTDTQY,-,TRBV9,TRBJ2-3